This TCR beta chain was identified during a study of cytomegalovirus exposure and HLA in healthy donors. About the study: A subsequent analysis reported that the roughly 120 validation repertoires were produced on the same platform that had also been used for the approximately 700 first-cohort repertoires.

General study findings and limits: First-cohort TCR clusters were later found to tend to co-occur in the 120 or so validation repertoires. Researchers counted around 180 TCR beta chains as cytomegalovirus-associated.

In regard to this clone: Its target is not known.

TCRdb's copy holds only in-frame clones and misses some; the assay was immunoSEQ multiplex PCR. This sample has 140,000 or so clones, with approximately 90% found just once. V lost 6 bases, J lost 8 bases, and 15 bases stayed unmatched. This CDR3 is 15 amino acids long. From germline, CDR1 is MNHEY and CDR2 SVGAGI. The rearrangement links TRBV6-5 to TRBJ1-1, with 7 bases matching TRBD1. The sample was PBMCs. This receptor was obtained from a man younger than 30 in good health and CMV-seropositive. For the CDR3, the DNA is TGTGCCAGCAGAAAGATACAGGGGTGGGGGGCCGAAGCTTTCTTT. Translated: CASRKIQGWGAEAFF.